One sample yielded the 27 T cell receptor beta chains listed below, sequenced in a study of T cell clonality in common variable immunodeficiency. TCRdb's copy holds only in-frame clones and misses some; the assay was immunoSEQ multiplex PCR. This sample includes roughly 50,000 clones with no singletons; its ten biggest clones take up roughly 3.4%. The sequencing input was peripheral blood mononuclear cells. These receptor sequences come from a person aged 18 to 75 in good health.

In this sample, this clone turned up a few times. The read ends 3 residues before the CDR3 terminus; that terminus is restored from the germline J gene. V gene TRBV5-1 combines with J gene TRBJ1-2; D is perhaps TRBD1 (5 bases). Trimming took off 0 bases at V and 1 base at J, with 7 bases between the two ends. Germline V gene lookup returns CDR1 SGHRS and CDR2 YFSETQ. The CDR3 has 14 residues. The CDR3: CASSLAGGNYGYTF. The covered CDR3 bases are TGCGCCAGCAGCTTGGCGGGGGGTAACTATGGC.

This clone was counted a few times. The read ends 3 residues early relative to the CDR3; the germline J gene fills the gap. V usage is TRBV19 and J usage is TRBJ1-2, with D possibly being TRBD1 (5 bases). From germline, CDR1 is LNHDA and CDR2 SQIVND (reference sequence). The CDR3 has 14 residues. The chain's CDR3 is CASSSGLPPDTYTF. The sequenced CDR3 bases are TGTGCCAGTAGTTCGGGACTGCCGCCAGATACC.

This clone has a count of ten or more. The missing CDR3 end, 3 residues past where the read stops, is filled in from the germline J gene. The V gene is TRBV7-8, the J gene TRBJ2-5; tentative D call: TRBD1 (6 bases). Germline V gene data show CDR1 as SGHVS and CDR2 as FQNEAQ. Trimming stripped 0 bases from V and 5 bases from J, with 19 bases between. The CDR3 has 17 amino acids. CDR3 protein: CASSLAVWAGVGETQYF. Incomplete CDR3 DNA: TGTGCCAGCAGCTTAGCGGTGTGGGCAGGGGTTGGGGAGACC.

For this clone: From the germline J gene comes the end of the CDR3, since the read stops 3 residues before it. This chain links TRBV2 with TRBJ1-2; D is undetermined. The length of the CDR3 is 13 residues. CDR1 is SNHLY and CDR2 is FYNNEI in the germline V gene. CDR3 DNA, as far as it was read: TGTGCCAGCAGTGGGGCCTCAAAGCTGGGC. Translating it yields CASSGASKLG. The CDR3, in full, reads CASSGASKLGYTF.

The sample holds many counts of this clone. The missing CDR3 end, 3 residues past where the read stops, is filled in from the germline J gene. The chain has TRBV6-4 and TRBJ1-4, with 8 nucleotides matching TRBD1. There are 17 residues in the CDR3. Looked up from germline, CDR1 is MRHNA and CDR2 is SNTAGT. After removal of 2 bases from V and 0 bases from J, the junction contained 5 bases not matched to a gene. The DNA read from the CDR3 is TGTGCCAGCAGTGACATGGGGACAGGAGCAACTAATGAAAAA. Protein: CASSDMGTGATNEK. The CDR3 in full is CASSDMGTGATNEKLFF.

The table lists this clone with many counts. The read halts 3 residues ahead of the CDR3 end, with the missing end drawn from the germline J gene. The chain uses TRBV7-9 and TRBJ2-1; TRBD2 matches 8 bases. The junction had 6 bases not matched to a gene; V was cut back by 6 bases and J by 2 bases. Germline V gene sequence: CDR1 SEHNR, CDR2 FQNEAQ (reference sequence). CDR3 length: 15 amino acids. CDR3 residues: CASRLSGSAYNEQFF. The CDR3 DNA, read in part, is TGTGCCAGCAGACTAAGCGGGAGCGCCTACAATGAG.

This clone has ten or more counts. The observed sequence ends 3 residues before the CDR3 terminus, with the missing tail filled in from the germline J gene. This chain uses TRBV7-2 with TRBJ1-5; D perhaps matches TRBD1 (6 bases). V lost 3 bases, J lost 6 bases, and 6 bases lay in between. The CDR3 is 12 residues long. CDR1 and CDR2 from the germline V gene are SGHTA and FQGNSA. The CDR3 reads CASSLTGQPQHF. Incomplete CDR3 DNA: TGTGCCAGCAGCTTGACAGGTCAGCCC.

This clone was counted ten times or more. From the germline J gene comes the end of the CDR3, since the read stops 3 residues before it. The rearrangement joins TRBV18 to TRBJ2-7; tentative D call: TRBD1 (6 bases). Germline V gives CDR1 KGHSH, CDR2 LQKENI. V was trimmed by 2 bases and J by 4 bases, leaving 12 bases between them. This CDR3 is 14 amino acids long. The CDR3 sequence is CASSPSGHLYEQYF. CDR3 bases read: TGTGCCAGCTCACCATCGGGACACCTTTACGAG.

This clone was detected many times. The DNA ends 3 residues before the CDR3 does, and the rest of the CDR3 is filled in from the germline J gene. This chain links TRBV6-2 or TRBV6-3 with TRBJ2-2; 8 nucleotides match TRBD2. Looked up from germline, CDR1 is MNHEY and CDR2 is SVGEGT. This CDR3 spans 17 amino acids. The trim removed 0 bases at V and 4 bases at J, leaving 7 bases unmatched. CDR3 DNA, as far as it was read: TGTGCCAGCAGTTACTCGAGTGCGGGAGGAGGCACCGGGGAG. Its protein product is CASSYSSAGGGTGE. The complete CDR3 reads CASSYSSAGGGTGELFF.

With regard to this clone: The CDR3 goes on 3 residues after the read ends, and that part is filled in from the germline J gene. J is TRBJ2-1 and V is TRBV10-3; TRBD1 matches 9 bases. Germline V CDR1 and CDR2: ENHRY, SYGVKD. CDR3 length: 19 residues. Trimming removed 2 bases from V and 0 bases from J; junction bases left unmatched: 11. CDR3 in amino acids: CAISEKGQGIFSSYNEQFF. CDR3 bases read: TGTGCCATCAGTGAGAAGGGACAGGGCATCTTCAGCTCCTACAATGAG.

The sample holds many counts of this clone. Coverage ceases 3 residues before the CDR3 finishes, and the germline J gene fills in the end. V gene TRBV20-1 combines with J gene TRBJ2-4; 9 bases line up with TRBD2. The CDR3 runs to 17 residues. Trimming at V came to 3 bases and at J to 2 bases, leaving 11 bases not matched to a gene. Germline V lookup: CDR1 DFQATT, CDR2 SNEGSKA (reference sequence). The CDR3 bases that were read are TGCAGTGCTAGTTCTTTAGGCGGGAGGGCTTCCAAAAACATT. Its translation: CSASSLGGRASKNI. The complete CDR3 reads CSASSLGGRASKNIQYF.

The CDR3 sequence is CASSAGQHAEAFF. The CDR3 DNA, read in part, is TGTGCCAGCAGTGCGGGACAGCACGCTGAA. The chain links TRBV6-1 to TRBJ1-1, with 7 nucleotides matching TRBD1. The read is 3 residues too short to cover the CDR3 end, so that end is filled in from the germline J gene. The CDR3 is 13 residues long. Germline assignment: CDR1 MNHNS and CDR2 SASEGT. J was trimmed by 6 bases and V by 4 bases; bases with no gene match: 5.

This clone was found many times. The read comes to an end 3 residues before the CDR3 does, leaving the germline J gene to fill in the end. The rearrangement uses TRBV23-1 and TRBJ1-2, with 7 bases aligning to TRBD1. TRBV23-1 is an open reading frame, and its role is uncertain. The junction had 8 bases not matched to a gene; V was cut back by 3 bases and J by 4 bases. This CDR3 has 15 amino acids. The covered CDR3 bases are TGCGCCAGCAGTCACCACAGGGGAAGATGCTATGGC. Its protein product is CASSHHRGRCYG. The CDR3 in full is CASSHHRGRCYGYTF.

There are many counts of this clone. The CDR3 end lies 3 residues beyond the end of the read and is filled in from the germline J gene. V usage is TRBV5-4 and J usage is TRBJ1-4; D might be TRBD1 (5 bases). This CDR3 is 16 amino acids long. Germline CDR1 and CDR2: SGHNT and YYREEE (reference sequence). Trimming took 0 bases from V and 8 from J, leaving 17 bases between them. CDR3 protein: CASSLGAGLGGEKLFF. The CDR3 bases that were read are TGTGCCAGCAGCTTGGGGGCAGGGTTAGGCGGAGAAAAA.

This clone was detected only a few times. The read halts 3 residues ahead of the CDR3 end, with the missing end drawn from the germline J gene. The gene calls are TRBV6-1 and TRBJ2-7, with 8 bases lining up with TRBD1. The CDR3 loop spans 16 amino acids. The ends lost 4 bases at V and 0 bases at J; junction bases unmatched: 8. The V gene's germline CDR1 is MNHNS and CDR2 SASEGT. The CDR3 sequence: CASSGLGQGSSYEQYF. The CDR3 DNA, read in part, is TGTGCCAGCAGTGGACTCGGACAGGGAAGCTCCTACGAG.

Remarks on this clone: Read data end 3 residues before the CDR3 end; the end is taken from the germline J gene. The chain links TRBV18 to TRBJ1-2; weak D call: TRBD1 (5 bases). The germline V gene has CDR1 KGHSH and CDR2 LQKENI. The CDR3 spans 17 residues. The sequenced part of the CDR3 DNA is TGTGCCAGCTCCCGTTCTGCGGGACTAGCCGTCACAGATACC. It specifies CASSRSAGLAVTDT. The full CDR3 protein reads CASSRSAGLAVTDTYTF.

At least ten counts were recorded for this clone. The read finishes 3 residues shy of the CDR3 end, and the germline J gene is used to complete it. V and J are TRBV7-9 and TRBJ2-1; D may be TRBD2 (6 bases). Germline V gene data show CDR1 as SEHNR and CDR2 as FQNEAQ (reference sequence). V was pared by 8 bases and J by 8 bases, with 19 bases between. The CDR3 spans 14 residues. This CDR3 is CASVITGLGHEQFF. The DNA read from the CDR3 is TGTGCCAGCGTTATAACGGGACTTGGCCATGAG.

This clone was detected a few times. The read stops 3 residues short of the end of the CDR3; the missing end is completed from the germline J gene. The V call is TRBV5-6, the J call TRBJ2-3; the D gene is possibly TRBD1 (5 bases). The V gene's germline CDR1 is SGHDT and CDR2 YYEEEE. This CDR3 region has 12 residues. Incomplete CDR3 DNA: TGTGCCAGCAGCTTAGGGGTAGAGACG. Amino acid sequence: CASSLGVET. The complete CDR3 protein is CASSLGVETQYF.

This clone came up many times. The CDR3 is cut off 3 residues early in the read; its end comes from the germline J gene. The V and J genes are TRBV20-1 and TRBJ2-7, with 7 bases identical to TRBD1. The CDR3 spans 13 residues. V lost 6 bases to trimming and J lost 0 bases; unmatched junction nucleotides: 5. CDR1 and CDR2 (germline): DFQATT, SNEGSKA (reference sequence). CDR3 bases read: TGCAGTGCCACCGGGACAGTCTCCTACGAG. This gives the protein CSATGTVSYE. The full CDR3 is CSATGTVSYEQYF.

This clone was detected many times. The read comes to an end 3 residues before the CDR3 does, leaving the germline J gene to fill in the end. This chain links TRBV6-1 with TRBJ2-2, with D possibly matching TRBD1 (6 bases). Trimming removed 2 bases at V and 4 bases at J, with 8 bases between. The germline CDR1 and CDR2 sequences are MNHNS and SASEGT. CDR3 length: 14 amino acids. CDR3 in amino acids: CASSEQGSTGELFF. The covered CDR3 bases are TGTGCCAGCAGTGAACAGGGGAGCACCGGGGAG.

There are many counts of this clone. The read comes to an end 3 residues before the CDR3 does, leaving the germline J gene to fill in the end. V and J are TRBV29-1 and TRBJ1-2; 7 nucleotides match TRBD1. The V segment lost 8 bases and the J segment 2 bases; nucleotides outside the gene matches: 8. Germline V gives CDR1 SQVTM, CDR2 ANQGSEA. This CDR3 has 13 residues. The CDR3 bases that were read are TGCAGCACCGAGGAGGGGGCAAACTATGGC. Translation gives CSTEEGANYG. The whole CDR3 region reads CSTEEGANYGYTF.

This clone was seen repeatedly, ten times or more. The DNA ends 3 residues before the CDR3 does, and the rest of the CDR3 is filled in from the germline J gene. This rearrangement joins TRBV7-8 to TRBJ1-4; the D gene is possibly TRBD1 (5 bases). Germline CDR1 is SGHVS and CDR2 is FQNEAQ. This CDR3 has 16 residues. V gave up 4 bases and J gave up 5 bases, with 17 bases separating them. This CDR3 reads CASSSRRGRMNEKLFF. Partial CDR3 DNA: TGTGCCAGCAGCTCCCGACGGGGGAGAATGAATGAAAAA.

This clone was detected many times. The CDR3 is cut off 3 residues early in the read; its end comes from the germline J gene. The chain uses TRBV20-1 and TRBJ2-2; 11 bases match TRBD2. This CDR3 region has 16 residues. Germline values: CDR1 DFQATT, CDR2 SNEGSKA (reference sequence). Trimming removed 5 bases from V and 4 bases from J; junction bases left unmatched: 9. CDR3 bases read: TGCAGTGCTCGACATAGCGGGAGGGCCTCCACCGGGGAG. It yields the protein CSARHSGRASTGE. The whole CDR3 reads CSARHSGRASTGELFF.

This clone was picked up many times. Read coverage stops 3 residues before the CDR3 terminus; the germline J gene supplies the remainder. The chain joins TRBV4-2 to TRBJ2-3, with TRBD2 matching 10 bases. The germline V gene has CDR1 LGHNA and CDR2 YNFKEQ. V lost 0 bases to trimming and J lost 1 base; unmatched junction nucleotides: 1. The length of the CDR3 is 16 residues. The CDR3 bases that were read are TGTGCCAGCAGCCAAGAGGGGACTAGCGGCACAGATACG. Its translation: CASSQEGTSGTDT. The complete CDR3 protein is CASSQEGTSGTDTQYF.

This clone was observed many times. The sequenced fragment ends 3 residues before the CDR3 boundary, so the rest is inferred from the germline J gene. This sequence joins TRBV5-1 and TRBJ2-2, with unresolved D. Trimming removed 0 bases from V and 6 bases from J, with 6 bases in between. This CDR3 spans 13 amino acids. Per the germline V gene, CDR1 is SGHRS and CDR2 is YFSETQ. The sequenced part of the CDR3 DNA is TGCGCCAGCAGCTTGGTCGGGTCCGGGGAG. Translation: CASSLVGSGE. The entire CDR3 reads CASSLVGSGELFF.

This clone has ten or more counts. The missing CDR3 end, 3 residues past where the read stops, is filled in from the germline J gene. The chain employs TRBV20-1 and TRBJ2-1; 11 positions agree with TRBD2. Germline CDR1 and CDR2: DFQATT and SNEGSKA (reference sequence). The CDR3 length is 15 residues. V shed 6 bases, J shed 1 base, and the junction held 5 bases outside the gene matches. The CDR3 bases that were read are TGCAGTGCCTCTTTAGCGGGAGGGTCCTACAATGAG. Its translation: CSASLAGGSYNE. The CDR3 in its entirety is CSASLAGGSYNEQFF.

This clone was seen at least ten times. With the read ending 3 residues before the CDR3 end, the germline J gene is used to fill in that end. The chain is built from TRBV18 and TRBJ2-3, with TRBD1 matching 10 bases. Germline V lookup: CDR1 KGHSH, CDR2 LQKENI. The CDR3 totals 16 residues. The junction had 7 bases not matched to a gene; V was cut back by 0 bases and J by 7 bases. CDR3 bases read: TGTGCCAGCTCACCACCGCTCCGGGACAGGGGAAATACG. Translated, it gives CASSPPLRDRGNT. Given in full, the CDR3 is CASSPPLRDRGNTQYF.